The 8 T cell receptor beta chains in this list originate from one sample, sequenced in a study of cytomegalovirus exposure and HLA in healthy donors. A multiplex PCR was run with 60 Vbeta primers and 13 Jbeta primers. Produced via immunoSEQ multiplex PCR; TCRdb's table is partial and in-frame only. Of under 200,000 clones in the sample, roughly 80% are singletons; the top ten hold 7.5% to 9%. Sequenced input: PBMCs. The receptors were sampled from a male donor in good health and CMV-seropositive.

The genes are TRBV19 and TRBJ2-7; perhaps TRBD1 as D (6 bases). V shed 6 bases and J shed 6 bases, with 18 bases lying between them. CDR1 and CDR2 (germline): LNHDA, SQIVND (reference sequence). The CDR3 length is 14 residues. The CDR3 region is CASSPPHGGGEQYF. As DNA, the CDR3 is TGTGCCAGTAGCCCCCCACATGGGGGCGGCGAGCAGTACTTC.

The chain joins TRBV13 to TRBJ1-6; D is possibly TRBD1 (5 bases). The V gene lost 2 bases and the J gene lost 11 bases, with 10 bases spanning the gap. The CDR3 sequence is 13 residues long. Germline values: CDR1 PRHDT, CDR2 FYEKMQ (reference sequence). The CDR3 DNA reads TGTGCCAGCAGCTTAAAGGGGAACACACCCCTCCACTTT. This gives the protein CASSLKGNTPLHF.

This clone appeared once. The V and J genes are TRBV5-4 and TRBJ2-5; the D gene is possibly TRBD2 (6 bases). The CDR3 length is 16 residues. Germline V gene lookup returns CDR1 SGHNT and CDR2 YYREEE (reference sequence). Trimming removed 3 bases at V and 2 bases at J, with 17 bases between. The CDR3 bases are TGTGCCAGCAGCTCCCCGGGACGGAGGGTTCAAGAGACCCAGTACTTC. It encodes CASSSPGRRVQETQYF.

The V gene is TRBV5-1, the J gene TRBJ2-1; TRBD2 might be the D (5 bases). V lost 1 base and J 0 bases, leaving 11 bases between the germline ends. The CDR3 covers 16 residues. Germline CDR1 is SGHRS and CDR2 is YFSETQ. CDR3 sequence reads: CASSLSSLSSYNEQFF. In DNA, the CDR3 is TGCGCCAGCAGCTTGTCTAGCCTGAGCTCCTACAATGAGCAGTTCTTC.

The V call is TRBV7-2, the J call TRBJ1-5; tentatively, D is TRBD1 (5 bases). Trimming removed 7 bases at V and 2 bases at J, with 9 bases between. Germline loops: CDR1 SGHTA, CDR2 FQGNSA. The CDR3 totals 13 residues. The DNA of the CDR3 is TGTGCCAGCACCCCGACAGGCAATCAGCCCCAGCATTTT. It specifies CASTPTGNQPQHF.

The gene calls are TRBV30 and TRBJ1-2; 9 bases map to TRBD1. CDR1 and CDR2 (germline): GTSNPN, SVGIG (reference sequence). The CDR3 spans 16 residues. J gave up 5 bases and V 3 bases, and 13 bases lay outside the gene matches. The CDR3 reads CAWSLKYTGGVYGYTF. The CDR3 DNA sequence: TGTGCCTGGAGCTTAAAATATACAGGGGGCGTGTATGGCTACACCTTC.

The chain is built from TRBV30 and TRBJ1-5, with no clear D. The ends were cut back, 4 bases at V and 3 bases at J, with 10 bases in the middle. The V gene's germline CDR1 is GTSNPN and CDR2 SVGIG (reference sequence). The CDR3 has 13 residues. The CDR3 region has the DNA TGTGCCTGGAATAAGCAGGTCAATCAGCCCCAGCATTTT. Translated, it gives CAWNKQVNQPQHF.

The V gene is TRBV4-3, the J gene TRBJ2-3; TRBD2 is a possible D gene (5 bases). The CDR3 is made up of 16 amino acids. CDR1 LGHNA and CDR2 YSLEER come from the germline V gene. The V end lost 0 bases, the J end lost 0 bases, and 10 bases lay between the germline ends. CDR3: CASSQDHRGSTDTQYF. CDR3 DNA sequence: TGCGCCAGCAGCCAAGATCACCGGGGTAGCACAGATACGCAGTATTTT.